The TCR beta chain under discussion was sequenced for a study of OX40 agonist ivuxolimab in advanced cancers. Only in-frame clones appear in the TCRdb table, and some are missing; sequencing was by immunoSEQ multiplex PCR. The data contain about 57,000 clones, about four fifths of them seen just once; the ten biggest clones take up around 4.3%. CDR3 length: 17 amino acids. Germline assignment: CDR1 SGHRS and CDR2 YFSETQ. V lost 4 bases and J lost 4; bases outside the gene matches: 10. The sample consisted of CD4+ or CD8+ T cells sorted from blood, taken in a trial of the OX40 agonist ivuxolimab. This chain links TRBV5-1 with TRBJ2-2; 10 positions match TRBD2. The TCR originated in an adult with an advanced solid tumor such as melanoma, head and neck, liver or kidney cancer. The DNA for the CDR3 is TGCGCCAGCAGCCGCCTAGCGGGAGACCCGAGCACCGGGGAGCTGTTTTTT. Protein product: CASSRLAGDPSTGELFF.